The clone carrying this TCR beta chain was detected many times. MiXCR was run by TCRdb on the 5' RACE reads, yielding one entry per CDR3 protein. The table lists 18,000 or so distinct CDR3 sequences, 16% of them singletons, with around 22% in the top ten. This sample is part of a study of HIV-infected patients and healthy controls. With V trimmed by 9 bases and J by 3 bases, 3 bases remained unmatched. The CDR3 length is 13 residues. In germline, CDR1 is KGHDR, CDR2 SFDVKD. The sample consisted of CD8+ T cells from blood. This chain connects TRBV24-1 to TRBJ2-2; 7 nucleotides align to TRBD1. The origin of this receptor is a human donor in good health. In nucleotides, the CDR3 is TGTGCCACCTCTGACAGGGACACCGGGGAGCTGTTTTTT. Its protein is CATSDRDTGELFF.